What follows are 15 T cell receptor beta chains derived from one specimen sequenced in a study of molecular identifiers for immune sequencing clone quantification. TCRdb re-analysed the PCR reads in MiXCR, keeping a single row per CDR3 protein. The table lists under 650,000 distinct CDR3 sequences, about 20% of them singletons. What was sequenced was naive CD8+ T cells from blood, with Jurkat cell RNA spiked in. Documented subset: FACS-sorted CD8+CD4-CCR7+CD45RA+ naive T cells. The receptors here all came from a human donor in good health. Some libraries in this study had Jurkat cell RNA spiked in.

This clonotype was picked up many times. This chain connects TRBV7-9 to TRBJ1-5; D is unclear. The germline V gene encodes CDR1 SEHNR and CDR2 FQNEAQ (reference sequence). V was pared by 1 base and J by 6 bases, with 4 bases between. This CDR3 is 12 amino acids long. CDR3 sequence reads: CASSLGTQPQHF. CDR3 nucleotide sequence: TGTGCCAGCAGCTTAGGGACTCAGCCCCAGCATTTT. Complete variable domain (other parts from reference TRBV7-9 and TRBJ1-5): DTGVSQNPRHKITKRGQNVTFRCDPISEHNRLYWYRQTLGQGPEFLTYFQNEAQLEKSRLLSDRFSAERPKGSFSTLEIQRTEQGDSAMYLCASSLGTQPQHFGDGTRLSIL.

In the case of this clonotype: One end of the junction does not line up with germline, which may come from a read error. This chain uses TRBV11-2 with TRBJ1-2, with D unclear. The CDR3 loop spans 17 amino acids. Germline loops: CDR1 SGHAT, CDR2 FQNNGV. This chain's CDR3 is CASSLETWAALGYGSTF. The CDR3 DNA reads TGTGCCAGCAGCTTAGAAACGTGGGCAGCCTTAGGCTATGGCTCCACCTTC.

This chain links TRBV15 with TRBJ2-5; D uncertain. V shed 10 bases and J shed 4 bases, with 7 bases lying between them. The germline gives CDR1 LNHNV, CDR2 YYDKDF (reference sequence). CDR3 length equals 10 residues. The CDR3 nucleotides are TGTGCCATCGGCCGAGAGACCCAGTACTTC. Protein product: CAIGRETQYF.

This clonotype was seen many times. The chain links TRBV27 to TRBJ2-7; TRBD1 might be the D (5 bases). Per germline, CDR1 MNHEY and CDR2 SMNVEV (reference sequence). This CDR3 is built from 13 residues. Trimming removed 2 bases at V and 2 bases at J, with 7 bases between. CDR3 residues: CASSLQGTYEQYF. The CDR3 DNA follows: TGTGCCAGCAGTTTACAGGGTACCTACGAGCAGTACTTC.

This chain joins TRBV6-1 and TRBJ1-5, with 7 positions matching TRBD1. CDR1 and CDR2 (germline): MNHNS, SASEGT. V lost 11 bases to trimming and J lost 0 bases; unmatched junction nucleotides: 10. This CDR3 is built from 15 residues. The CDR3 nucleotides are TGTGCCGGATCCGACAGGGCGTATAGCAATCAGCCCCAGCATTTT. As protein: CAGSDRAYSNQPQHF.

The chain has TRBV12-5 and TRBJ2-3; D may be TRBD1 or TRBD2 (6 bases each). This CDR3 has 16 amino acids. From germline, CDR1 is LGHNT and CDR2 FRNRAP. V gave up 1 base and J gave up 8 bases, with 19 bases separating them. The CDR3 bases are TGTGCTAGTGGTTTGGGTATCAGGGGAGGAGGTGTTACGCAGTATTTT. The encoded protein is CASGLGIRGGGVTQYF.

This clonotype came up a few times. A read error may account for a junction end that differs from germline. The J gene is TRBJ2-7, the V gene TRBV7-7; 7 bases line up with TRBD2. Germline CDR1 and CDR2: SSHAT and FNYEAQ (reference sequence). This CDR3 is built from 15 residues. This CDR3 reads CASSLGLGEGYEQYF. The DNA for the CDR3 is TGTGCTAGCAGCTTAGGACTAGGGGAGGGCTACGAGCAGTACTTC.

Concerning this clonotype: At one of its ends the junction is not consistent with the germline gene, which may arise from a read error. The chain carries TRBV30 and TRBJ1-1; tentative D call: TRBD1 (5 bases). Germline assignment: CDR1 GTSNPN and CDR2 SVGIG (reference sequence). The CDR3 contains 12 residues. CDR3 sequence (DNA): TGTGCCTGGAGTCCGGACACCAATGAAGCTCTCTTT. Protein product: CAWSPDTNEALF.

The chain links TRBV11-2 to TRBJ2-7; D gene ambiguous. V lost 1 base, J lost 5 bases, and 12 bases lay in between. This CDR3 spans 14 amino acids. Germline V gene lookup returns CDR1 SGHAT and CDR2 FQNNGV. The CDR3 region is CASSLGARAHEQYF. The CDR3 coding sequence is TGTGCCAGCAGCTTAGGGGCTAGAGCCCACGAGCAGTACTTC.

On this clonotype itself: This clone may be a read error of a much larger clone one base away. This sequence joins TRBV20-1 and TRBJ1-2; D gene ambiguous. Trimming removed 3 bases from V and 8 bases from J, with 7 bases in between. The CDR3 runs 10 residues. CDR1 is DFQATT and CDR2 is SNEGSKA in the germline V gene (reference sequence). Written as DNA, the CDR3 is TGCAGTGCTAGGGGAGAGGGCTACACCTTC. Translated, it gives CSARGEGYTF.

This clonotype was seen ten or more times. The V gene is TRBV6-5, the J gene TRBJ1-1, with D perhaps TRBD1 (6 bases). The germline gives CDR1 MNHEY, CDR2 SVGAGI. The ends were cut back, 5 bases at V and 5 bases at J, with 18 bases in the middle. This CDR3 has 15 residues. CDR3 coding DNA: TGTGCCAGCAGTCTATTCTCAGGGGTCGGAACTGAAGCTTTCTTT. It is translated as CASSLFSGVGTEAFF.

V gene TRBV27 combines with J gene TRBJ2-1; 7 nucleotides agree with TRBD1. This CDR3 has 14 residues. Germline V gene sequence: CDR1 MNHEY, CDR2 SMNVEV (reference sequence). V gave up 6 bases and J gave up 4 bases; unmatched junction bases: 6. The CDR3 loop is CASRDTGEYNEQFF. DNA of the CDR3: TGTGCCAGCAGAGACACAGGGGAGTACAATGAGCAGTTCTTC.

A note on this clonotype: An end of the junction differs from the germline gene, which may be a read error. The rearrangement uses TRBV4-1 and TRBJ1-5; D unresolved. This CDR3 is built from 15 residues. CDR1 is MGHRA, CDR2 YSYEKL, per germline. CDR3 amino acids: CASSQEAFSNRPQHF. CDR3 DNA sequence: TGCGCCAGCAGCCAAGAAGCGTTCAGCAATCGGCCCCAGCATTTT.

This clonotype was picked up a small number of times. This chain connects TRBV12-3 or TRBV12-4 to TRBJ2-7, with 8 bases identical to TRBD2. This CDR3 has 17 amino acids. Unmatched junction bases numbered 15, after V lost 5 bases and J lost 3 bases. CDR3 loop: CASSGGGIAGGIYEQYF. CDR3 bases: TGTGCCAGCAGTGGGGGAGGGATTGCGGGGGGAATCTACGAGCAGTACTTC.

This clonotype came up many times. The chain carries TRBV28 and TRBJ2-7, with 7 bases aligning to TRBD1. CDR1 MDHEN and CDR2 SYDVKM come from the germline V gene. The CDR3 covers 14 residues. V trimming: 6 bases; J trimming: 3 bases; junction bases outside the gene matches: 8. CDR3 protein: CASSPTGYGYEQYF. CDR3 bases: TGTGCCAGCAGCCCGACAGGGTATGGCTACGAGCAGTACTTC.